This T cell receptor beta chain appears in the sequencing data of a study of shared clonotypes between healthy human individuals. Notes on the study in general: Shared clonotypes across all four donors exceeded non-shared ones in generation probability. Of the naive CD4 clonotypes, around 4.8% were shared across a few donors.

Donors were Caucasian adults residing in Nashville, Tennessee, USA. In regard to this clone: Its target is not known.

This CDR3 has 16 amino acids. V lost 0 bases to trimming and J lost 0 bases; unmatched junction nucleotides: 4. In germline, CDR1 is SGHDT, CDR2 YYEEEE. Sequencing was performed with immunoSEQ multiplex PCR; in TCRdb, only in-frame clones are kept and a portion is missing. This table has over a million clones, around 78% appearing once. The source of this sequence is a man in his late teens or twenties in good health. Some clones in this sample may be carry-over from other donors' samples. The chain uses TRBV5-6 and TRBJ2-7, with TRBD1 identical over 9 bases. Sequencing was done on a sample of memory CD4+ T cells from PBMCs. Subset: CD45RA-negative fraction. CDR3 DNA sequence: TGTGCCAGCAGCTTGGCCCCGGGACAGGGCTCCTACGAGCAGTACTTC. Residues: CASSLAPGQGSYEQYF.